A selection of T cell receptor beta chains follows, all from one sample in a study of regulatory T cells. This table comes from immunoSEQ multiplex PCR, and its TCRdb copy is limited to in-frame clones, with some not included. The data show over 9,000 clones, over 75% seen once. Sequencing input: CD8+ T cells sorted from blood. These receptors originate from a person under 35 with CD3G deficiency. CDR3s leave out the opening cysteine and the closing phenylalanine or tryptophan. Each record gives: V gene, CDR3 protein.

TRBV19 | ASSIGGLEAPVELF
TRBV19 | ATKGQGAYEQY
TRBV27 | ASSLFAGAEAF
TRBV7-8 | ASSFWREGHNEQF
TRBV21-1 | ASSRGYRAEASQETQY
TRBV7-9 | ASSGDGEVYEQY
TRBV19 | ASSTRKGAEQY
TRBV28 | ASSGQHNEKLF
TRBV7-8 | ASSSTGQGREQY
TRBV28 | ASSSWRNSYEQY
TRBV25-1 | ASSAMPTGQSRANVLT
TRBV5-1 | ASSFRDPGYEQY
TRBV6-1 | ASRGQGDYEQY
TRBV6-1 | ASSEISSSSYEQY
TRBV6-1 | ASSEAPGGIQVINQPQH
TRBV2 | ASSEVFPASQETQY
TRBV28 | ASSGTLEQGQF
TRBV6-1 | ASSSTSESYEQY
TRBV19 | ASSTSYTDTQY
TRBV7-9 | ASSPREREFGRVETQY
TRBV28 | ASSTRAGDEQY
TRBV28 | ASKPHDNSGNTIY
TRBV28 | ASSPRLGNQPQH
TRBV5-1 | ASSLEGSPYEQY
TRBV28 | ASSSPLLGSNGYT
TRBV6-6 | ASRTYMNTEAF
TRBV6-6 | ASSYSIENIQY
TRBV5-1 | ASSPGGGGSGANVLT
TRBV10-2 | ASSDQGSYYEQY
TRBV6-1 | ASSEGSGNQPQH
TRBV6-1 | ASSRLVDEQY
TRBV10-2 | ASRTSGKTDTQY
TRBV7-8 | ASSSGAGSYEQY
TRBV11-2 | ASSPSGAGANVLT
TRBV4-1 | ASSQDSGLDEKLF
TRBV11-2 | ASSLEWGPSYEQY
TRBV19 | ASSITGYTGELF
TRBV27 | ANTNWGEQY
TRBV28 | ATTRGAEAF
TRBV28 | ASSRWGGEQF
TRBV6-5 | ARNAPAKNIQY
TRBV30 | AWTMGRNTEAF
TRBV30 | AWNSGGELF